This T cell receptor beta chain was documented in a study of ipilimumab plus nivolumab after autologous stem cell transplantation. To note about this clone: The same CDR3 is also encoded by other DNA sequences in this sample.

V lost 4 bases and J lost 0, with 12 bases in between. Per germline, CDR1 SGHVS and CDR2 FNYEAQ. This CDR3 is built from 16 residues. The table came from immunoSEQ multiplex PCR; TCRdb's copy has only in-frame clones and leaves some out. The sample carries 15,000 to 20,000 clones, 70% to 90% recorded once. The chain carries TRBV7-6 and TRBJ2-2; a possible D gene is TRBD2 (6 bases). The source was PBMCs, collected in a trial of ipilimumab plus nivolumab as post-transplant consolidation. The receptor comes from a male donor with diffuse large B-cell lymphoma. The CDR3 is CASSSQGGANTGELFF. CDR3 sequence (DNA): TGTGCCAGCAGCTCCCAAGGAGGGGCGAACACCGGGGAGCTGTTTTTT.